Below, 15 T cell receptor beta chains from the same sample are listed, as sequenced in a study of blood T cell repertoires in COVID-19. The assay was immunoSEQ multiplex PCR, and TCRdb's table has in-frame clones only and misses some. The sample lists about 290,000 clones; about nine tenths were seen once. The sequenced material came from peripheral blood. These receptors all come from a woman between 40 and 50 years old who had recovered from COVID-19.

This chain joins TRBV7-3 and TRBJ1-2; 7 bases align to TRBD1. Germline V gene sequence: CDR1 SGHTA, CDR2 FQGTGA. The CDR3 loop spans 13 amino acids. J gave up 4 bases and V 5 bases, and 4 bases lay outside the gene matches. The CDR3 loop is CASSDSGGYGYTF. CDR3 coding DNA: TGTGCCAGCAGCGATTCAGGGGGCTATGGCTACACCTTC.

CDR3 in DNA: TGCGCCAGCAGCCAAGAGGTGTACCTTCTATACGAGCAGTACTTC. Protein sequence: CASSQEVYLLYEQYF. The chain has TRBV4-1 and TRBJ2-7; D is ambiguous. Trimming shortened V by 0 bases and J by 4 bases, and 13 bases separated the two germline ends. This CDR3 contains 15 residues. Germline values: CDR1 MGHRA, CDR2 YSYEKL.

The chain carries TRBV6-1 and TRBJ2-5; 7 bases align to TRBD2. This CDR3 contains 15 residues. CDR1 and CDR2 from the germline V gene are MNHNS and SASEGT. With 2 bases clipped from V and 4 bases from J, the junction kept 7 bases outside the gene matches. DNA for the CDR3: TGTGCCAGCAGTGAATTGTCGGGGGGTCCAGAGACCCAGTACTTC. Translation gives CASSELSGGPETQYF.

V and J are TRBV6-5 and TRBJ2-7; possibly TRBD1 for D (5 bases). With 2 bases removed from V and 3 bases from J, the gap between germline ends came to 11 bases. The V gene's germline CDR1 is MNHEY and CDR2 SVGAGI. The CDR3 consists of 14 residues. CDR3 in amino acids: CASSYNRQDYEQYF. The CDR3 bases are TGTGCCAGCAGTTACAACAGGCAAGACTACGAGCAGTACTTC.

The chain couples TRBV19 to TRBJ2-1, with TRBD1 matching 7 bases. With V trimmed by 9 bases and J by 5 bases, 7 bases remained unmatched. Germline V gives CDR1 LNHDA, CDR2 SQIVND (reference sequence). This CDR3 has 13 residues. The CDR3 loop is CASRWGTDNEQFF. The CDR3 nucleotides read TGTGCCAGCCGATGGGGGACAGACAATGAGCAGTTCTTC. The full variable domain, in which reference TRBV19 and TRBJ2-1 provide the parts outside the CDR3, is DGGITQSPKYLFRKEGQNVTLSCEQNLNHDAMYWYRQDPGQGLRLIYYSQIVNDFQKGDIAEGYSVSREKKESFPLTVTSAQKNPTAFYLCASRWGTDNEQFFGPGTRLTVL.

The rearrangement uses TRBV10-3 and TRBJ2-7; perhaps TRBD2 as D (7 bases). The V gene's germline CDR1 is ENHRY and CDR2 SYGVKD. The CDR3 runs to 15 residues. V was trimmed by 0 bases and J by 4 bases, leaving 13 bases between them. The CDR3 here is CAISESSRGAYEQYF. The CDR3 DNA reads as TGTGCCATCAGTGAGTCGTCACGGGGGGCGTACGAGCAGTACTTC.

The genes are TRBV11-2 and TRBJ2-5, with 8 bases lining up with TRBD1. Trimming at V came to 5 bases and at J to 5 bases, leaving 16 bases not matched to a gene. There are 17 residues in the CDR3. CDR1 is SGHAT and CDR2 is FQNNGV in the germline V gene. The CDR3 protein is CASSAYQADRAGETQYF. CDR3 DNA sequence: TGTGCCAGCAGCGCATACCAAGCGGACAGGGCCGGCGAGACCCAGTACTTC.

The chain uses TRBV4-1 and TRBJ2-5; TRBD1 aligns across 8 bases. Germline V CDR1 and CDR2: MGHRA, YSYEKL. The length of the CDR3 is 15 residues. Losses at the gene ends were 2 bases for V and 4 bases for J; bases not matched to a gene: 6. CDR3 amino acids: CASSQPDRVGETQYF. In DNA form, the CDR3 reads TGCGCCAGCAGCCAACCGGACAGGGTGGGAGAGACCCAGTACTTC.

The chain carries TRBV15 and TRBJ2-1; D is unclear. The V gene lost 6 bases and the J gene lost 1 base, with 16 bases spanning the gap. Germline CDR1 reads LNHNV; CDR2 reads YYDKDF (reference sequence). The CDR3 length is 16 residues. The CDR3 DNA is TGTGCCACCAGAAGCAGGTTGGGTGCATCCTACAATGAGCAGTTCTTC. It codes for CATRSRLGASYNEQFF.

This clone was observed once. This chain connects TRBV11-2 to TRBJ1-3, with 8 nucleotides matching TRBD1. The CDR3 spans 16 residues. Germline V gene sequence: CDR1 SGHAT, CDR2 FQNNGV. V was pared by 3 bases and J by 7 bases, with 11 bases of the junction left unmatched. CDR3 DNA sequence: TGTGCCAGCAGCTTTTCCTCGGACAGGGCCGGGAACACCATATATTTT. This encodes CASSFSSDRAGNTIYF. The full variable domain, with the rest looked up from reference TRBV11-2 and TRBJ1-3, is EAGVAQSPRYKIIEKRQSVAFWCNPISGHATLYWYQQILGQGPKLLIQFQNNGVVDDSQLPKDRFSAERLKGVDSTLKIQPAKLEDSAVYLCASSFSSDRAGNTIYFGEGSWLTVV.

This chain links TRBV29-1 with TRBJ2-7, with 11 bases aligning to TRBD2. The ends lost 5 bases at V and 4 bases at J; junction bases unmatched: 10. CDR1 SQVTM and CDR2 ANQGSEA come from the germline V gene. CDR3 length: 15 amino acids. CDR3 amino acids: CSVRGTSGVPYEQYF. The DNA for the CDR3 is TGCAGCGTTCGAGGGACTAGCGGAGTCCCTTACGAGCAGTACTTC.

The chain joins TRBV6-5 to TRBJ2-5, with no clear D. Germline CDR1 reads MNHEY; CDR2 reads SVGAGI. The ends were cut back, 5 bases at V and 1 base at J, with 11 bases in the middle. This CDR3 region has 14 residues. CDR3 DNA: TGTGCCAGCAGTAGTGCGGCCGTCCAAGAGACCCAGTACTTC. The encoded protein is CASSSAAVQETQYF.

This chain uses TRBV11-2 with TRBJ2-7; maybe TRBD2 (6 bases). The germline V gene encodes CDR1 SGHAT and CDR2 FQNNGV. Deletions cut 3 bases from V and 3 bases from J, with 9 bases between. The CDR3 is made up of 13 amino acids. CDR3 sequence reads: CASSLGLFYEQYF. CDR3 sequence (DNA): TGTGCCAGCAGCTTGGGACTTTTCTACGAGCAGTACTTC.

The count of this clone is one. The chain combines TRBV2 with TRBJ2-2, with TRBD2 as a possible D gene (5 bases). The CDR3 covers 16 residues. V lost 3 bases to trimming and J lost 7 bases, with 18 bases between them. Germline values: CDR1 SNHLY, CDR2 FYNNEI. The CDR3 loop is CASSDRASSWRGELFF. DNA for the CDR3: TGTGCCAGCAGTGATCGGGCTAGCTCATGGCGCGGGGAGCTGTTTTTT.

This chain connects TRBV19 to TRBJ2-1; TRBD2 agrees at 14 bases. The V and J ends lost 0 bases and 9 bases, in that order; junction bases with no gene match: 10. The CDR3 length is 18 residues. Germline V gene sequence: CDR1 LNHDA, CDR2 SQIVND (reference sequence). The chain's CDR3 is CASSIDFPRGLAGVEQFF. DNA for the CDR3: TGTGCCAGTAGTATAGATTTCCCCCGGGGACTAGCGGGAGTTGAGCAGTTCTTC.